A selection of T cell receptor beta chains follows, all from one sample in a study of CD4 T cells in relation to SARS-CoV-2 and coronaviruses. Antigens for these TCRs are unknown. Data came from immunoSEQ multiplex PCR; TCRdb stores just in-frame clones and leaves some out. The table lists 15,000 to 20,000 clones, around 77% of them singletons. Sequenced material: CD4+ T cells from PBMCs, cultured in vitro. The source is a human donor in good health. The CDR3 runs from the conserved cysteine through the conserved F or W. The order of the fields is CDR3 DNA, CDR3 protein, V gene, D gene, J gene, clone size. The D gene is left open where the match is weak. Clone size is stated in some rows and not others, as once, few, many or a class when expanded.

DNA: TGTGCCAGCAGCTTCGCTTGGGAGAACTATGGCTACACCTTC
CDR3: CASSFAWENYGYTF
V: TRBV5-6
D: -
J: TRBJ1-2
size: -

DNA: TGCAGTGCTAGTCCCGGCGGGGGTATGAACACTGAAGCTTTCTTT
CDR3: CSASPGGGMNTEAFF
V: TRBV20-1
D: -
J: TRBJ1-1
size: once

DNA: TGCGCCAGCAGTTTTTGGCGACAGTGGGGTACCCAGCCCCAGCATTTT
CDR3: CASSFWRQWGTQPQHF
V: TRBV23-1
D: -
J: TRBJ1-5
size: -

DNA: TGTGCCAGCAGTGAAGGCGTCCGCGATTTGGCCGGGGTTAATTCACCCCTCCACTTT
CDR3: CASSEGVRDLAGVNSPLHF
V: TRBV6-1
D: -
J: TRBJ1-6
size: -

DNA: TGTGCCAGCAGCGTAGAGGACCCCCTAGGGGAGCTGTTTTTT
CDR3: CASSVEDPLGELFF
V: TRBV9
D: -
J: TRBJ2-2
size: -

DNA: TGTGCCAGTAGTACCCGCCGTTTTGAGGGTGCCTACACCTTC
CDR3: CASSTRRFEGAYTF
V: TRBV19
D: -
J: TRBJ1-2
size: -

DNA: TGTGCCAGCAGCTTGGGCTCGATCGCAGATACGCAGTATTTT
CDR3: CASSLGSIADTQYF
V: TRBV5-5
D: -
J: TRBJ2-3
size: -

DNA: TGTGCCAGCAGTTTGACAATCTACAGGGTTCAAGAGACCCAGTACTTC
CDR3: CASSLTIYRVQETQYF
V: TRBV11-1
D: -
J: TRBJ2-5
size: once

DNA: TGTGCCAGCAGGACTCCCCGGGTGGATACTGAAGCTTTCTTT
CDR3: CASRTPRVDTEAFF
V: TRBV6-5
D: -
J: TRBJ1-1
size: few

DNA: TGCGCCAGCAGCGGGGGTTTAGAGACCCAGTACTTC
CDR3: CASSGGLETQYF
V: TRBV5-1
D: -
J: TRBJ2-5
size: once

DNA: TGTGCCAGCAGCTCCGGACTAGCGGGAGATACGCAGTATTTT
CDR3: CASSSGLAGDTQYF
V: TRBV7-3
D: TRBD2
J: TRBJ2-3
size: -

DNA: TGTGCCAGCAGTTACTCGAACAGGTACCACGAGCAGTACTTC
CDR3: CASSYSNRYHEQYF
V: TRBV6-5
D: -
J: TRBJ2-7
size: once

DNA: TGTGCCACCAGTGATCCCGGGACAGGGCTAGAAAAACTGTTTTTT
CDR3: CATSDPGTGLEKLFF
V: TRBV24-1
D: TRBD1
J: TRBJ1-4
size: -

DNA: TGTGCCAGCAGCAAAGCGGGTTCGTGGACCGGGGAGCTGTTTTTT
CDR3: CASSKAGSWTGELFF
V: TRBV21-1
D: -
J: TRBJ2-2
size: -

DNA: TGTGCCAGCAGTCCGGAATGGCGGGGGGCGGGATACAATGAGCAGTTCTTC
CDR3: CASSPEWRGAGYNEQFF
V: TRBV6-4
D: TRBD2
J: TRBJ2-1
size: -

DNA: TGTGCCTGGAAGTACAGGGGAGGGGATAATTCACCCCTCCACTTT
CDR3: CAWKYRGGDNSPLHF
V: TRBV30
D: TRBD1
J: TRBJ1-6
size: few

DNA: TGCGCCAGCAGCGAAGGGACAGGCAGCAATCAGCCCCAGCATTTT
CDR3: CASSEGTGSNQPQHF
V: TRBV5-1
D: TRBD1
J: TRBJ1-5
size: -

DNA: TGTGCCAGCAGCCCCCGCGAGCAGTACTTC
CDR3: CASSPREQYF
V: TRBV5-8
D: -
J: TRBJ2-7
size: -

DNA: TGTGCCAGCAGCGACCGACCCCCTACAGGGGCTAAAAACATTCAGTACTTC
CDR3: CASSDRPPTGAKNIQYF
V: TRBV7-9
D: TRBD1
J: TRBJ2-4
size: -

DNA: TGTGCCAGCAGTGAAACTAGCGGGGATTACAATGAGCAGTTCTTC
CDR3: CASSETSGDYNEQFF
V: TRBV6-4
D: TRBD2
J: TRBJ2-1
size: -

DNA: TGTGCCAGCAGACGAACTGGGAGGCCCGGGGGGACTGAAGCTTTCTTT
CDR3: CASRRTGRPGGTEAFF
V: TRBV28
D: -
J: TRBJ1-1
size: -

DNA: TGTGCCTGGAGGCCACCCAGGGGACTCCTAGGGGCCGGGGAGCTGTTTTTT
CDR3: CAWRPPRGLLGAGELFF
V: TRBV30
D: -
J: TRBJ2-2
size: -

DNA: TGTGCCAGTAGTATAGATCGCAGGGCGGGCAATCAGCCCCAGCATTTT
CDR3: CASSIDRRAGNQPQHF
V: TRBV19
D: -
J: TRBJ1-5
size: -

DNA: TGCGCCAGCAGCCAGCCGGACAGGGGGCGGTACGAGCAGTACTTC
CDR3: CASSQPDRGRYEQYF
V: TRBV4-1
D: TRBD1
J: TRBJ2-7
size: -

DNA: TGTGCCAGCAGTTACTCGATGACGGGACAGGGCTCCCAGTTCTTC
CDR3: CASSYSMTGQGSQFF
V: TRBV6-5
D: TRBD1
J: TRBJ2-1
size: -

DNA: TGCGCCAGCCGACGGGAGGGGCGAGAAGCTTTCTTT
CDR3: CASRREGREAFF
V: TRBV10-2
D: -
J: TRBJ1-1
size: -

DNA: TGTGCCAGCAGCGATCCTGGCACAGATACGCAGTATTTT
CDR3: CASSDPGTDTQYF
V: TRBV9
D: -
J: TRBJ2-3
size: -

DNA: TGTGCCAGCAGCTTAAAGGGGGGGGAGACCCAGTACTTC
CDR3: CASSLKGGETQYF
V: TRBV7-3
D: -
J: TRBJ2-5
size: -

DNA: TGTGCCAGCAGTTCTGTCGGAGAAAAACTGTTTTTT
CDR3: CASSSVGEKLFF
V: TRBV27
D: -
J: TRBJ1-4
size: few

DNA: TGTGCCAGTAGTCTCACCCCGATAAGCACTGAAGCTTTCTTT
CDR3: CASSLTPISTEAFF
V: TRBV19
D: -
J: TRBJ1-1
size: -

DNA: TGTGCCAGCCGCTTGGGACTAGCGGGAAACACAGATACGCAGTATTTT
CDR3: CASRLGLAGNTDTQYF
V: TRBV2
D: TRBD2
J: TRBJ2-3
size: -

DNA: TGTGCCAGCAGCCGGCGGGGGACTGAAGCTTTCTTT
CDR3: CASSRRGTEAFF
V: TRBV11-2
D: -
J: TRBJ1-1
size: once

DNA: TGTGCCAGCAGAGACAACGGCGGGGAGCTGTTTTTT
CDR3: CASRDNGGELFF
V: TRBV6-5
D: -
J: TRBJ2-2
size: -

DNA: TGTGCCAGCAGCTTAGGGACAGGAGGGGTGCAGTTCTTC
CDR3: CASSLGTGGVQFF
V: TRBV13
D: -
J: TRBJ2-1
size: -

DNA: TGTGCCAGCACCCAGGGGACTAGCGGAGTTGAGCAGTTCTTC
CDR3: CASTQGTSGVEQFF
V: TRBV6-5
D: TRBD2
J: TRBJ2-1
size: -

DNA: TGCAGTGCTAGTTTAACTAGCGGGACCCCTGAGCAGTTCTTC
CDR3: CSASLTSGTPEQFF
V: TRBV20-1
D: TRBD2
J: TRBJ2-1
size: -

DNA: TGTGCCAGCAGCTTACAGGGGGCCTCTGAAGCTTTCTTT
CDR3: CASSLQGASEAFF
V: TRBV13
D: TRBD1
J: TRBJ1-1
size: -

DNA: TGTGCCAGCAGTTTATCGACAGGGGGCACCGGGGAGCTGTTTTTT
CDR3: CASSLSTGGTGELFF
V: TRBV27
D: TRBD1
J: TRBJ2-2
size: -

DNA: TGTGCCATCAGCGTTGAGGGGAGCACAGATACGCAGTATTTT
CDR3: CAISVEGSTDTQYF
V: TRBV10-3
D: -
J: TRBJ2-3
size: few

DNA: TGTGCCAGCAGTTACTCGCCCGGGACAGGGGGAGAAGCTTTCTTT
CDR3: CASSYSPGTGGEAFF
V: TRBV6-5
D: TRBD1
J: TRBJ1-1
size: few

DNA: TGTGCCAGTGCGGACAGGGGGCACGGAAACATTCAGTACTTC
CDR3: CASADRGHGNIQYF
V: TRBV19
D: TRBD1
J: TRBJ2-4
size: -

DNA: TGTGCCAGCAGTGAGGCCCCGCGGAGCTCTGGAAACACCATATATTTT
CDR3: CASSEAPRSSGNTIYF
V: TRBV6-1
D: -
J: TRBJ1-3
size: few

DNA: TGTGCCAGCAGTCCGCGAGTGGGACGGAGTCGATTCTCCGTGAACACTGAAGCTTTCTTT
CDR3: CASSPRVGRSRFSVNTEAFF
V: TRBV6-6
D: -
J: TRBJ1-1
size: -

DNA: TGTGCCAGTAGTATAAAAGGTACAAGCAATCAGCCCCAGCATTTT
CDR3: CASSIKGTSNQPQHF
V: TRBV19
D: -
J: TRBJ1-5
size: -

DNA: TGTGCCAGCAGCCATTCGGACAGGTTCTATGGCTACACCTTC
CDR3: CASSHSDRFYGYTF
V: TRBV3-1/TRBV3-2
D: TRBD1
J: TRBJ1-2
size: -

DNA: TGCGCCAGCAGCGACAGGGAAAATGGCTACACCTTC
CDR3: CASSDRENGYTF
V: TRBV10-1
D: TRBD1
J: TRBJ1-2
size: -